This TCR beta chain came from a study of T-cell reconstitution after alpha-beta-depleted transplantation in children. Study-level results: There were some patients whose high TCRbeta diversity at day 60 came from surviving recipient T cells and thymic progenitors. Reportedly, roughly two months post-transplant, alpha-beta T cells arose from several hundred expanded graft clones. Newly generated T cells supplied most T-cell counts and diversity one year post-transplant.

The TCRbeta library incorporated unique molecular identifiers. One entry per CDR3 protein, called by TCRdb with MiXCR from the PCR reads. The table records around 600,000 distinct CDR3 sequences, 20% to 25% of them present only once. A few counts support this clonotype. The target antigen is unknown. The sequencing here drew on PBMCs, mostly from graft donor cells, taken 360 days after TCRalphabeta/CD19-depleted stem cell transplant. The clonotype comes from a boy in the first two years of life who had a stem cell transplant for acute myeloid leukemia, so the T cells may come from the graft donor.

This chain's CDR3 is CASSYPASGGADTQYF. The CDR3 nucleotides are TGTGCCAGCAGCTACCCCGCTAGCGGGGGGGCAGATACGCAGTATTTT. V gene TRBV7-9 combines with J gene TRBJ2-3; TRBD2 aligns across 12 bases. The CDR3 has 16 amino acids. CDR1 SEHNR and CDR2 FQNEAQ come from the germline V gene (reference sequence). Germline trimming cut 4 bases from V and 4 bases from J; bases unmatched to any gene: 6.